This entry features one TCR beta chain sequence. The record originates from a study of OX40 agonist ivuxolimab in advanced cancers. The CDR3 is 13 residues long. V shed 11 bases and J 6 bases; nucleotides not matched to a gene: 10. Germline V gene data show CDR1 as MNHNY and CDR2 as SVGAGI (reference sequence). Drawing of blood for sampling happened at baseline, at cycle 4 day 1, and at cycle 7 day 1. TCRdb's copy holds only in-frame clones and misses some; the assay was immunoSEQ multiplex PCR. The top ten hold around 27% of the sample, which has around 17,000 clones, approximately 83% seen once. This specimen consisted of CD4+ or CD8+ T cells sorted from blood, obtained in a trial of the OX40 agonist ivuxolimab. The genes are TRBV6-6 and TRBJ2-3, with TRBD2 matching over 8 bases. This TCR was sampled from an adult with an advanced solid tumor such as melanoma, head and neck, liver or kidney cancer. CDR3 in amino acids: CAGATGGGDTQYF. Here the CDR3 DNA reads TGTGCCGGCGCCACCGGGGGGGGCGATACGCAGTATTTT.